This T cell receptor beta chain is drawn from a study of CD8+CD57+ T cells in acquired aplastic anemia. Study-wide context: Mean DNA quantity obtained from sorted CD4+ and CD8+ cells was 3 to 3.5 ug. Whole-study findings and limits: The same twenty-nine CD8+ CDR3 sequences occurred in patients and in controls.

Both TCR beta VDJ combination and CDR3 sequence profiling were carried out. Genomic DNA was the template for this profiling. TCRdb ran MiXCR on the reads and lists one entry per CDR3 protein. The table has about 160,000 distinct CDR3 sequences, 40% to 60% seen once. This CDR3 spans 12 amino acids. The V and J ends lost 7 bases and 4 bases respectively, with 13 bases between them. Germline lookup yields CDR1 SQVTM and CDR2 ANQGSEA. With respect to this clonotype: What it binds is not known.

In patients chosen for sequencing, flow cytometry had shown CD8+CD57+ cell expansion. Patients had undergone no therapy by the time their blood was sampled. The source of this sequence is a human donor with aplastic anemia. J is TRBJ1-1 and V is TRBV29-1; D unresolved. Sequenced input: sorted CD4+, CD8+, or CD8+CD57+ T cells (not recorded which) from PBMCs. The CDR3 DNA reads as TGCAGCGACGCCGGTTGGAGCACTGAAGCTTTCTTT. Encoded protein: CSDAGWSTEAFF.